The rows below give T cell receptor beta chains drawn from one sample of a study of blood T cell repertoires in COVID-19. Produced via immunoSEQ multiplex PCR; TCRdb's table is partial and in-frame only. The sample comprises tens of thousands of clones, approximately 90% of which are singletons, and 8% rests with the top ten. Material for sequencing was peripheral blood. These receptors originate from a human donor in a cohort sampled during active COVID-19. Both conserved end residues are part of each CDR3. The D gene is left open where the match is weak. The size entry is marked missing in some rows and otherwise reads once, few, many or a size class.

>TRBJ1-5|NA|TRBD1|TRBV3-1/TRBV3-2
CASSSTGQYNQPQHF
TGTGCCAGCAGCTCGACGGGACAGTACAATCAGCCCCAGCATTTT
>TRBJ1-5|NA|TRBD1|TRBV19
CASSIKGQGQGSNQPQHF
TGTGCCAGTAGTATTAAGGGCCAGGGACAGGGAAGTAATCAGCCCCAGCATTTT
>TRBJ1-4|NA|TRBD1|TRBV9
CASSEPGQGGPNEKLFF
TGTGCCAGCAGCGAACCGGGACAGGGGGGACCTAATGAAAAACTGTTTTTT
>TRBJ2-2|NA|TRBD1|TRBV19
CASHPGRTGGAGELFF
TGTGCCAGCCACCCTGGGCGGACAGGCGGAGCCGGGGAGCTGTTTTTT
>TRBJ1-5|NA|NA|TRBV14
CASSPNGVYQPQHF
TGTGCCAGCAGCCCTAACGGGGTGTATCAGCCCCAGCATTTT
>TRBJ2-4|NA|TRBD2|TRBV11-3
CASSLEGGVAKNIQYF
TGTGCCAGCAGCTTAGAGGGAGGGGTGGCCAAAAACATTCAGTACTTC
>TRBJ2-1|NA|TRBD2|TRBV11-3
CASSLEGGRGDEQFF
TGTGCCAGCAGCTTAGAGGGCGGGAGGGGCGATGAGCAGTTCTTC
>TRBJ2-7|NA|NA|TRBV6-5
CASSQEAVWGEQYF
TGTGCCAGCAGTCAGGAGGCGGTCTGGGGCGAGCAGTACTTC
>TRBJ2-1|NA|TRBD2|TRBV19
CASRPSGRHEQFF
TGTGCCAGTAGGCCTAGCGGGAGGCATGAGCAGTTCTTC
>TRBJ1-1|NA|NA|TRBV6-6
CASSLPQGLDTEAFF
TGTGCCAGCAGCCTACCTCAGGGCTTGGACACTGAAGCTTTCTTT
>TRBJ2-1|NA|NA|TRBV24-1
CATSDFLGDRQFF
TGTGCCACCAGTGATTTTTTAGGGGATAGGCAGTTCTTC
>TRBJ1-1|NA|NA|TRBV6-2/TRBV6-3
CASSYLALNTEAFF
TGTGCCAGCAGTTACCTGGCACTGAACACTGAAGCTTTCTTT
>TRBJ2-5|NA|NA|TRBV29-1
CSVEGLLKETQYF
TGCAGCGTTGAAGGATTACTGAAAGAGACCCAGTACTTC
>TRBJ1-6|NA|NA|TRBV6-6
CASRPFPQANNSPLHF
TGTGCCAGCAGGCCATTTCCACAGGCCAATAATTCACCCCTCCACTTT
>TRBJ2-1|NA|NA|TRBV24-1
CATSDSAATSSYNEQFF
TGTGCCACCAGTGACTCCGCCGCTACTAGCTCCTACAATGAGCAGTTCTTC
>TRBJ1-5|NA|TRBD1|TRBV7-8
CASSLERDRVRLNDSNQPQHF
TGTGCCAGCAGCTTAGAGAGGGACAGGGTGCGACTTAACGATAGCAATCAGCCCCAGCATTTT
>TRBJ2-7|few|TRBD1|TRBV10-1
CASSDGTDSYEQYF
TGCGCCAGCAGTGACGGGACAGACTCCTACGAGCAGTACTTC
>TRBJ1-1|NA|NA|TRBV5-4
CASSLGGGVNTEAFF
TGTGCCAGCAGCTTGGGGGGAGGGGTGAACACTGAAGCTTTCTTT
>TRBJ2-3|NA|TRBD2|TRBV10-2
CASSVGTSGQYF
TGCGCCAGCAGTGTAGGGACTAGCGGGCAGTATTTT
>TRBJ1-1|once|NA|TRBV7-9
CASSLRTTEAFF
TGTGCCAGCAGCTTAAGAACTACTGAAGCTTTCTTT
>TRBJ2-5|NA|TRBD2|TRBV7-7
CASSPLAGAQETQYF
TGTGCCAGCAGCCCTCTAGCGGGGGCTCAAGAGACCCAGTACTTC
>TRBJ1-1|NA|TRBD1|TRBV5-8
CASSLVIRTGAYTEAFF
TGTGCCAGCAGCTTGGTTATTAGGACAGGGGCTTACACTGAAGCTTTCTTT
>TRBJ1-1|NA|NA|TRBV27
CASSTWADSEAFF
TGTGCCAGCAGTACATGGGCGGACAGTGAAGCTTTCTTT
>TRBJ1-6|NA|NA|TRBV2
CASSVRGENSPLHF
TGTGCCAGCAGTGTCAGGGGTGAAAATTCACCCCTCCACTTT
>TRBJ1-2|once|TRBD1|TRBV28
CASSRTGGNYGYTF
TGTGCCAGCAGCCGGACAGGGGGCAACTATGGCTACACCTTC
>TRBJ1-2|NA|TRBD1|TRBV6-2/TRBV6-3
CASSWSDRGRLGYTF
TGTGCCAGCAGTTGGTCCGACAGGGGGCGCCTTGGCTACACCTTC
>TRBJ1-2|NA|NA|TRBV29-1
CSVERVSYGYTF
TGCAGCGTTGAACGGGTTTCCTATGGCTACACCTTC
>TRBJ2-5|NA|NA|TRBV7-9
CASSANGGLKETQYF
TGTGCCAGCAGCGCGAATGGGGGGTTGAAAGAGACCCAGTACTTC
>TRBJ2-7|NA|NA|TRBV2
CASSVEARSEQYF
TGTGCCAGCAGTGTGGAGGCGCGGTCCGAGCAGTACTTC
>TRBJ2-1|NA|TRBD1|TRBV24-1
CATSDSAPGQINEQFF
TGTGCCACCAGTGACTCCGCTCCGGGACAGATCAATGAGCAGTTCTTC
>TRBJ1-3|NA|TRBD1|TRBV5-1
CASSQGQGAYSGNTIYF
TGCGCCAGCAGCCAGGGACAGGGGGCCTACTCTGGAAACACCATATATTTT
>TRBJ2-3|NA|NA|TRBV5-8
CASSLGRPRATQYF
TGTGCCAGCAGCTTGGGACGTCCCAGGGCTACGCAGTATTTT
>TRBJ1-6|NA|NA|TRBV27
CASSFRQNSPLHF
TGTGCCAGCAGTTTCCGACAGAATTCACCCCTCCACTTT
>TRBJ2-7|NA|TRBD1|TRBV2
CASSGTGTEQYF
TGTGCCAGCAGTGGGACAGGGACCGAGCAGTACTTC
>TRBJ2-7|NA|NA|TRBV10-3
CAISEFGQPYEQYF
TGTGCCATCAGTGAGTTTGGACAGCCCTACGAGCAGTACTTC
>TRBJ2-5|NA|NA|TRBV11-2
CASSSPFLETQYF
TGTGCCAGCAGCTCCCCTTTCCTTGAGACCCAGTACTTC
>TRBJ1-4|NA|TRBD1|TRBV5-1
CASSPDRGGEKLFF
TGCGCCAGCAGCCCCGACAGGGGTGGTGAAAAACTGTTTTTT
>TRBJ2-7|NA|TRBD2|TRBV29-1
CSVGGTSGLYEQYF
TGCAGCGTTGGGGGGACTAGCGGATTGTACGAGCAGTACTTC
>TRBJ2-7|few|NA|TRBV29-1
CSVSTGSYEQYF
TGCAGCGTTTCAACAGGGTCCTACGAGCAGTACTTC